Below, one T cell receptor beta chain is given with its context. The target antigen is unknown. The sample originates from a study of T cells in localized non-small cell lung cancer. Whole-study findings and limits: Among the top 100 tumor clones, a median 57 appeared in adjacent lung.

Libraries were prepared by immunoSEQ multiplex PCR; TCRdb keeps only in-frame clonotypes and omits some of them. The sample lists around 94,000 clones, approximately 88% occurring once. V lost 2 bases to trimming and J lost 4 bases, with 9 bases between them. CDR1 and CDR2 (germline): LNHDA, SQIVND (reference sequence). This CDR3 is built from 14 residues. The chain couples TRBV19 to TRBJ1-5; a possible D gene is TRBD1 (5 bases). The clonotype was recovered from a man aged 40 to 69 with stage I squamous cell lung carcinoma. Material: peripheral blood, obtained before any cancer treatment. In nucleotides, the CDR3 is TGTGCCAGTAGTATAAGGGGCGGGAATCAGCCCCAGCATTTT. Translating it yields CASSIRGGNQPQHF.